Below are 15 T cell receptor beta chains sequenced from a single sample in a study of OX40 agonist ivuxolimab in advanced cancers. Using immunoSEQ multiplex PCR, the repertoire was profiled, and TCRdb retains in-frame clones only, with some absent. The repertoire holds about 34,000 clones, with 70% to 85% as singletons. The sample consisted of CD4+ or CD8+ T cells sorted from blood, taken in a trial of the OX40 agonist ivuxolimab. The origin of the receptors is an adult with an advanced solid tumor such as melanoma, head and neck, liver or kidney cancer.

V gene TRBV7-2 combines with J gene TRBJ1-4; D gene ambiguous. V dropped 0 bases and J dropped 4 bases, with 15 bases sitting between them. CDR3 length: 17 residues. Germline assignment: CDR1 SGHTA and CDR2 FQGNSA. CDR3 amino acids: CASSLAGSSYINEKLFF. CDR3 DNA sequence: TGTGCCAGCAGCTTAGCCGGCAGCTCATATATTAATGAAAAACTGTTTTTT.

This clone was counted a single time. V gene TRBV15 combines with J gene TRBJ1-4; no definite D call. V was pared by 0 bases and J by 7 bases, with 6 bases between. Germline loops: CDR1 LNHNV, CDR2 YYDKDF (reference sequence). The CDR3 has 13 residues. The CDR3 DNA reads TGTGCCACCAGCAGAGATGCTGGTGAAAAACTGTTTTTT. This encodes CATSRDAGEKLFF.

The chain links TRBV19 to TRBJ2-3; D may be TRBD2 (6 bases). Between the trimmed V and J ends, which lost 4 bases and 0 bases, there was a span of 8 bases. Per germline, CDR1 LNHDA and CDR2 SQIVND (reference sequence). The CDR3 is 14 residues long. CDR3 sequence: CASSTSESTDTQYF. The CDR3 DNA reads as TGTGCCAGTAGTACTAGCGAAAGCACAGATACGCAGTATTTT.

The V call is TRBV6-5, the J call TRBJ1-1, with 7 nucleotides matching TRBD1. This CDR3 has 14 amino acids. The germline V gene has CDR1 MNHEY and CDR2 SVGAGI. V shed 6 bases and J 1 base; nucleotides not matched to a gene: 5. The CDR3 region is CASRWDRKNTEAFF. In DNA, the CDR3 is TGTGCCAGCAGGTGGGACAGAAAGAACACTGAAGCTTTCTTT.

This chain connects TRBV6-9 to TRBJ2-7; the match to TRBD1 covers 8 bases. This CDR3 spans 17 amino acids. V lost 6 bases to trimming and J lost 0 bases; unmatched junction nucleotides: 13. Germline lookup yields CDR1 MNHGY and CDR2 SVAAGI. The CDR3 loop is CASSHKSDRESSYEQYF. As DNA, the CDR3 is TGTGCCAGCAGCCACAAATCGGACAGGGAGAGCTCCTACGAGCAGTACTTC.

The rearrangement links TRBV6-5 to TRBJ1-2; D may be TRBD1 (6 bases). The CDR3 has 15 residues. Germline CDR1 reads MNHEY; CDR2 reads SVGAGI. V lost 2 bases and J 4 bases, leaving 14 bases between the germline ends. The CDR3 here is CASSYGRGRIYGYTF. The DNA for the CDR3 is TGTGCCAGCAGTTACGGTCGGGGGCGCATCTATGGCTACACCTTC.

The chain is built from TRBV2 and TRBJ1-6; the D is unclear. Trimming took 8 bases from V and 0 from J, leaving 17 bases between them. There are 17 residues in the CDR3. Germline assignment: CDR1 SNHLY and CDR2 FYNNEI. This CDR3 is CASRRPDASSYNSPLHF. CDR3 sequence (DNA): TGTGCCAGCCGGAGACCGGACGCGAGCTCCTATAATTCACCCCTCCACTTT.

The chain has TRBV11-2 and TRBJ2-7, with TRBD2 as a possible D gene (6 bases). CDR1 is SGHAT and CDR2 is FQNNGV in the germline V gene. The CDR3 spans 11 residues. The V end lost 5 bases, the J end lost 10 bases, and 12 bases lay between the germline ends. The CDR3 sequence is CASSAGFLQYF. In DNA, the CDR3 is TGTGCCAGCAGCGCGGGGTTCCTCCAGTACTTC.

J is TRBJ2-5 and V is TRBV5-6, with D maybe TRBD1 (5 bases). V dropped 4 bases and J dropped 7 bases, with 14 bases sitting between them. The CDR3 length is 13 residues. CDR1 SGHDT and CDR2 YYEEEE come from the germline V gene. The CDR3 protein is CASSPRGVGTQYF. DNA of the CDR3: TGTGCCAGCAGCCCAAGGGGTGTAGGGACCCAGTACTTC.

The CDR3 reads CASSLGTGAFGELFF. CDR3 bases: TGTGCCAGCAGCCTCGGGACAGGGGCGTTCGGGGAGCTGTTTTTT. V and J are TRBV4-2 and TRBJ2-2; 10 bases line up with TRBD1. Germline V gene data show CDR1 as LGHNA and CDR2 as YNFKEQ. Germline trimming cut 4 bases from V and 7 bases from J; bases unmatched to any gene: 6. The CDR3 is made up of 15 amino acids.

The V gene is TRBV5-1, the J gene TRBJ2-2; unclear D gene. CDR3 length: 15 residues. V was shortened by 0 bases and J by 2 bases, with 8 bases between the two germline ends. Germline V gives CDR1 SGHRS, CDR2 YFSETQ. CDR3 amino acids: CASSLDYINTGELFF. The DNA for the CDR3 is TGCGCCAGCAGCTTGGACTATATTAACACCGGGGAGCTGTTTTTT.

The chain joins TRBV30 to TRBJ2-1; D uncertain. Between the trimmed V and J ends, which lost 1 base and 0 bases, there was a span of 4 bases. CDR3 length equals 13 residues. The germline gives CDR1 GTSNPN, CDR2 SVGIG (reference sequence). The CDR3 reads CAWSGSSYNEQFF. CDR3 DNA: TGTGCCTGGAGTGGGTCCTCCTACAATGAGCAGTTCTTC.

This clone appeared a few times. The chain couples TRBV2 to TRBJ2-7, with TRBD2 identical over 9 bases. The CDR3 consists of 14 residues. Germline V gene sequence: CDR1 SNHLY, CDR2 FYNNEI. After removal of 4 bases from V and 3 bases from J, the junction contained 4 bases not matched to a gene. CDR3 region: CASSVSGGSYEQYF. CDR3 bases: TGTGCCAGCAGTGTTAGCGGGGGAAGCTACGAGCAGTACTTC.

The rearrangement links TRBV2 to TRBJ1-2; D is unclear. Trimming left V 6 bases short and J 6 bases short, with 11 bases between. CDR3 length equals 12 residues. CDR1 and CDR2 (germline): SNHLY, FYNNEI. The CDR3 coding sequence is TGTGCCAGCAGAAGGAGACCCGATGGCTACACCTTC. Translated, it gives CASRRRPDGYTF. Full variable domain (remainder filled in from reference TRBV2 and TRBJ1-2): EPEVTQTPSHQVTQMGQEVILRCVPISNHLYFYWYRQILGQKVEFLVSFYNNEISEKSEIFDDQFSVERPDGSNFTLKIRSTKLEDSAMYFCASRRRPDGYTFGSGTRLTVV.

In its sample, this clone was seen once. As DNA, the CDR3 is TGTGCCAGCAGCTTGGAGGGACAGGGGTTGTTAGAGACCCAGTACTTC. It is translated as CASSLEGQGLLETQYF. This chain links TRBV5-4 with TRBJ2-5; TRBD1 matches 10 bases. The CDR3 has 16 residues. From germline, CDR1 is SGHNT and CDR2 YYREEE (reference sequence). V gave up 0 bases and J gave up 4 bases; unmatched junction bases: 6.